By sample share, the clone carrying this T cell receptor delta chain is large. The sample contains more than one DNA sequence encoding this CDR3. TCRdb reprocessed the RT-PCR reads through CATT. The table lists over a thousand delta-chain clones, 11% of them singletons, with approximately 6.2% in the top ten. The data originate from a study of gammadelta T cells in human blood. The CDR3 contains 18 residues. The V gene end was trimmed by 5 bases and the J gene end by 5 bases; junction bases not matched to a gene: 16. Per the germline V gene, CDR1 is TSWWSYY and CDR2 is QGS. This chain links TRDV1 with TRDJ1; 11 positions agree with TRDD3. This clonotype originated in a newborn. Sequenced sample: non-Vgamma9Vdelta2 gamma-delta T cells from cord blood. The CDR3, as DNA: TGTGCTCTTGGGCCCTGGGTACTGGGGGATAGACCGAATGATAAACTCATCTTT. This encodes CALGPWVLGDRPNDKLIF.